The 23 T cell receptor beta chains given below trace back to one sample, sequenced in a study of Graves' ophthalmopathy and Graves' hyperthyroidism. The authors amplified TCR beta CDR3 regions from RNA transcripts. HTBI primers were used in a first-round RT-PCR, which preceded a second-round multiplex PCR. MiXCR, applied by TCRdb to the multiplex PCR reads, yields one record per CDR3 protein. The table has around 1,000,000 distinct CDR3 sequences, 35% to 45% seen once. Sequenced: peripheral blood or thyroid tissue (not recorded which). These receptors originate from an adult man with Graves' hyperthyroidism.

The CDR3 sequence: CAISELRRAYEQYF. DNA of the CDR3: TGTGCCATCAGTGAGCTACGCAGGGCCTACGAGCAGTACTTC. V and J are TRBV10-3 and TRBJ2-7, with TRBD1 as a possible D gene (5 bases). There are 14 residues in the CDR3. Germline CDR1 is ENHRY and CDR2 is SYGVKD. The V end was cut by 2 bases, the J end by 2 bases, with 10 bases between.

Only a few counts were recorded for this clonotype. The J gene is TRBJ1-1, the V gene TRBV4-2; 7 bases agree with TRBD1. Germline V gene lookup returns CDR1 LGHNA and CDR2 YNFKEQ. This CDR3 is built from 15 residues. The ends lost 0 bases at V and 4 bases at J; junction bases unmatched: 5. The CDR3 DNA follows: TGTGCCAGCAGCCAAGATGCAGGGGGAGGCACTGAAGCTTTCTTT. Protein product: CASSQDAGGGTEAFF.

The J gene is TRBJ2-5, the V gene TRBV9; D gene unclear. The germline V gene has CDR1 SGDLS and CDR2 YYNGEE. There are 16 residues in the CDR3. Trimming pared 3 bases from V and 3 bases from J, leaving 18 bases between. The DNA of the CDR3 is TGTGCCAGCAGCGGGAGTTTAGGGATCGGTGAAGAGACCCAGTACTTC. Its protein product is CASSGSLGIGEETQYF.

The table lists this clonotype with many counts. The chain carries TRBV15 and TRBJ2-6; the D call may be TRBD1 or TRBD2 (5 bases each). This CDR3 has 14 residues. V gave up 6 bases and J gave up 0 bases, with 6 bases separating them. CDR1 is LNHNV and CDR2 is YYDKDF in the germline V gene (reference sequence). This CDR3 is CATRGDSGANVLTF. CDR3 nucleotides: TGTGCCACCAGGGGGGACTCTGGGGCCAACGTCCTGACTTTC. The full variable domain, with the rest looked up from reference TRBV15 and TRBJ2-6, is DAMVIQNPRYQVTQFGKPVTLSCSQTLNHNVMYWYQQKSSQAPKLLFHYYDKDFNNEADTPDNFQSRRPNTSFCFLDIRSPGLGDTAMYLCATRGDSGANVLTFGAGSRLTVL.

This clonotype has a count of ten or more. The chain recombines TRBV15 with TRBJ2-7; no clear D gene. Looked up from germline, CDR1 is LNHNV and CDR2 is YYDKDF (reference sequence). V gave up 3 bases and J gave up 4 bases, with 16 bases separating them. CDR3 length: 15 residues. CDR3 DNA: TGTGCCACCAGCAGTAAATCAAGAGGCGGTTACGAGCAGTACTTC. It translates to CATSSKSRGGYEQYF.

This clonotype was seen more than once but under ten times. This chain links TRBV5-1 with TRBJ2-3; tentative D call: TRBD2 (5 bases). Germline V gene sequence: CDR1 SGHRS, CDR2 YFSETQ. The V end was cut by 0 bases, the J end by 4 bases, with 9 bases between. CDR3 size: 14 residues. The CDR3 coding sequence is TGCGCCAGCAGCTTGGCTAGCAGTGCAGATACGCAGTATTTT. Translation: CASSLASSADTQYF. Full variable domain (remainder filled in from reference TRBV5-1 and TRBJ2-3): KAGVTQTPRYLIKTRGQQVTLSCSPISGHRSVSWYQQTPGQGLQFLFEYFSETQRNKGNFPGRFSGRQFSNSRSEMNVSTLELGDSALYLCASSLASSADTQYFGPGTRLTVL.

The V call is TRBV2, the J call TRBJ1-1, with D unresolved. There are 9 residues in the CDR3. Trimming stripped 11 bases from V and 10 bases from J, with 11 bases between. Germline assignment: CDR1 SNHLY and CDR2 FYNNEI. The CDR3 loop reads CAGVPGAFF. DNA for the CDR3: TGTGCCGGTGTACCAGGAGCTTTCTTT. The whole variable domain, remainder taken from reference TRBV2 and TRBJ1-1, is EPEVTQTPSHQVTQMGQEVILRCVPISNHLYFYWYRQILGQKVEFLVSFYNNEISEKSEIFDDQFSVERPDGSNFTLKIRSTKLEDSAMYFCAGVPGAFFGQGTRLTVV.

The chain is built from TRBV19 and TRBJ1-5; 7 positions match TRBD1. CDR3 length equals 16 residues. Looked up from germline, CDR1 is LNHDA and CDR2 is SQIVND (reference sequence). Trimming took 5 bases from V and 6 from J; bases not matched to a gene: 13. CDR3 amino acids: CASSPPTGFVFQPQHF. Written as DNA, the CDR3 is TGTGCCAGTAGTCCCCCGACAGGGTTTGTTTTTCAGCCCCAGCATTTT.

This clonotype has ten or more counts. This chain links TRBV11-2 with TRBJ2-5; D remains unclear. V was cut by 5 bases and J by 4 bases, with 11 bases left in between. The CDR3 contains 13 residues. Per the germline V gene, CDR1 is SGHAT and CDR2 is FQNNGV. CDR3 nucleotide sequence: TGTGCCAGCAGCCGTGAATTAGGAGAGACCCAGTACTTC. It yields the protein CASSRELGETQYF.

Only a few counts were recorded for this clonotype. The chain uses TRBV20-1 and TRBJ1-5; D may be TRBD1 (6 bases). Germline V gene lookup returns CDR1 DFQATT and CDR2 SNEGSKA (reference sequence). The ends were cut back, 3 bases at V and 4 bases at J, with 13 bases in the middle. The CDR3 totals 14 residues. The CDR3 here is CSASIWGPNQPQHF. The DNA for the CDR3 is TGCAGTGCTAGCATATGGGGGCCTAATCAGCCCCAGCATTTT.

This clonotype was picked up many times. The chain uses TRBV7-8 and TRBJ1-1; the match to TRBD1 covers 7 bases. CDR1 and CDR2 from the germline V gene are SGHVS and FQNEAQ. CDR3 size: 16 residues. V lost 5 bases, J lost 0 bases, and 9 bases stayed unmatched. The CDR3 is CASSEGTARLNTEAFF. The CDR3 coding sequence is TGTGCCAGCAGCGAAGGGACAGCGAGACTGAACACTGAAGCTTTCTTT.

The V gene is TRBV7-9, the J gene TRBJ1-4, with a weak D call TRBD1 (5 bases). CDR1 and CDR2 from the germline V gene are SEHNR and FQNEAQ (reference sequence). V dropped 6 bases and J dropped 5 bases, with 7 bases sitting between them. CDR3 size: 12 residues. The CDR3 nucleotides are TGTGCCAGCAGTCGGGGGAATGAAAAACTGTTTTTT. Translating it yields CASSRGNEKLFF.

V gene TRBV3-1 combines with J gene TRBJ1-6, with D possibly TRBD1 on 6 matching bases. V gave up 4 bases and J gave up 9 bases, with 16 bases separating them. Germline V gives CDR1 LGHDT, CDR2 YNNKEL (reference sequence). CDR3 length: 15 residues. CDR3 in DNA: TGTGCCAGCAGCCTGCAGGGGAGTAGTCGTTCACCCCTCCACTTT. Its protein product is CASSLQGSSRSPLHF.

This clonotype was seen just once. The V gene is TRBV15, the J gene TRBJ1-4; D is undetermined. CDR3 size: 14 residues. Deletions cut 0 bases from V and 5 bases from J, with 7 bases between. Germline V gene data show CDR1 as LNHNV and CDR2 as YYDKDF (reference sequence). CDR3 loop: CATSRDPGNEKLFF. The CDR3 DNA sequence: TGTGCCACCAGCAGAGATCCGGGGAATGAAAAACTGTTTTTT. Full variable domain (rest looked up from reference TRBV15 and TRBJ1-4): DAMVIQNPRYQVTQFGKPVTLSCSQTLNHNVMYWYQQKSSQAPKLLFHYYDKDFNNEADTPDNFQSRRPNTSFCFLDIRSPGLGDTAMYLCATSRDPGNEKLFFGSGTQLSVL.

This clonotype came up many times. This chain connects TRBV7-9 to TRBJ1-2, with D maybe TRBD1 (5 bases). V was cut by 5 bases and J by 0 bases, with 16 bases left in between. In germline, CDR1 is SEHNR, CDR2 FQNEAQ (reference sequence). The CDR3 has 16 residues. The CDR3 DNA sequence: TGTGCCAGCAGCCGAGTTGGGGGACGTACTAACTATGGCTACACCTTC. Protein sequence: CASSRVGGRTNYGYTF.

This clonotype appeared many times. The chain uses TRBV7-2 and TRBJ2-7; either TRBD1 or TRBD2 may supply D (5 bases each). Germline V gene sequence: CDR1 SGHTA, CDR2 FQGNSA. With 0 bases removed from V and 2 bases from J, the gap between germline ends came to 11 bases. This CDR3 spans 15 amino acids. CDR3 in amino acids: CASSLAIGTAYEQYF. The CDR3 nucleotides are TGTGCCAGCAGCTTAGCGATAGGGACGGCCTACGAGCAGTACTTC.

With respect to this clonotype: Sequence at one end of the junction differs from germline and may be a read error. J is TRBJ2-6 and V is TRBV2, with 11 bases lining up with TRBD1. Germline CDR1 and CDR2: SNHLY and FYNNEI. This CDR3 has 15 amino acids. The DNA for the CDR3 is TGTGCCAGCAGAGAACCCGGACAGGGGGCTAACGTCCTGACTTTC. The encoded protein is CASREPGQGANVLTF.

V and J are TRBV29-1 and TRBJ2-5, with 7 bases that match TRBD1. CDR3 length: 13 amino acids. Germline CDR1 SQVTM, CDR2 ANQGSEA. The V segment lost 1 base and the J segment 9 bases; nucleotides outside the gene matches: 8. This chain's CDR3 is CSVEAGGGQPQYF. The CDR3, as DNA: TGCAGCGTTGAAGCAGGGGGTGGACAGCCCCAGTACTTC.

This clonotype was counted many times. The rearrangement uses TRBV10-3 and TRBJ1-2; TRBD1 aligns across 9 bases. CDR1 is ENHRY, CDR2 SYGVKD, per germline. Unmatched junction bases numbered 5, after V lost 3 bases and J lost 6 bases. CDR3 size: 14 residues. CDR3 residues: CAISDPDRGHGYTF. CDR3 coding DNA: TGTGCCATCAGTGACCCGGACAGGGGCCATGGCTACACCTTC.

This clonotype was detected many times. CDR3 sequence (DNA): TGTGCCAGCAGCGTAGTTGGAGAACCGGAACTAAACTATGGCTACACCTTC. Amino acid sequence: CASSVVGEPELNYGYTF. The chain is built from TRBV9 and TRBJ1-2; unclear D gene. Between the trimmed V and J ends, which lost 0 bases and 2 bases, there was a span of 17 bases. Germline lookup yields CDR1 SGDLS and CDR2 YYNGEE. CDR3 length equals 17 residues. The entire variable domain, with the rest obtained from reference TRBV9 and TRBJ1-2, is as follows: DSGVTQTPKHLITATGQRVTLRCSPRSGDLSVYWYQQSLDQGLQFLIQYYNGEERAKGNILERFSAQQFPDLHSELNLSSLELGDSALYFCASSVVGEPELNYGYTFGSGTRLTVV.

The gene calls are TRBV7-2 and TRBJ1-1; D is perhaps TRBD1 (5 bases). CDR1 is SGHTA and CDR2 is FQGNSA in the germline V gene. The CDR3 has 14 amino acids. V lost 7 bases and J 0 bases, leaving 12 bases between the germline ends. In DNA, the CDR3 is TGTGCCAGCACCCTAGACAGAATGAACACTGAAGCTTTCTTT. Its translation: CASTLDRMNTEAFF.

This clonotype was found many times. The J gene is TRBJ1-2, the V gene TRBV29-1; D remains ambiguous. The CDR3 loop spans 11 amino acids. V was clipped by 6 bases and J by 6 bases, with 11 bases between them. The germline gives CDR1 SQVTM, CDR2 ANQGSEA. Here the CDR3 DNA reads TGCAGCGTCGGAACCCGCAATGGCTACACCTTC. As protein: CSVGTRNGYTF.

CDR3 in amino acids: CASSATGRGKNTGELFF. The CDR3 coding sequence is TGTGCCAGCAGCGCGACGGGTCGAGGGAAGAACACCGGGGAGCTGTTTTTT. The V and J genes are TRBV9 and TRBJ2-2; the D gene is possibly TRBD2 (5 bases). This CDR3 has 17 amino acids. Trimming removed 3 bases from V and 1 base from J, with 16 bases in between. The germline V gene has CDR1 SGDLS and CDR2 YYNGEE.